Listed here are 3 T cell receptor beta chains from one sample, sequenced in a study of blood T cell repertoires in COVID-19 (dated by TCRdb to the early 2020s). Preparation of the library involved the immunoSEQ multiplex PCR assay. TCRdb carries this immuneACCESS record with in-frame sequences only. Its versions omit some clonotypes, under half of them owing to an unresolved V gene in the studies checked, with the rest unexplained. The sample records about 200,000 clones, about nine tenths of which are singletons. The ten largest clones add up to over 2% of the sample. Input material: peripheral blood. The source is a man aged 30 to 45 who had recovered from COVID-19.

The chain employs TRBV27 and TRBJ1-2, with TRBD1 matching 7 bases. This CDR3 comprises 16 residues. V was clipped by 6 bases and J by 8 bases; unmatched bases: 18. Germline V CDR1 and CDR2: MNHEY, SMNVEV (reference sequence). DNA for the CDR3: TGTGCCAGCAGCCACGGGGGACAGTCGGGGTTTAACGGCTACACCTTC. It translates to CASSHGGQSGFNGYTF.

The J gene is TRBJ2-1, the V gene TRBV19, with D maybe TRBD1 (5 bases). The length of the CDR3 is 15 residues. Germline loops: CDR1 LNHDA, CDR2 SQIVND (reference sequence). V lost 3 bases, J lost 0 bases, and 9 bases lay in between. The CDR3 spells CASSMIGASYNEQFF. In DNA form, the CDR3 reads TGTGCCAGTAGTATGATAGGGGCCTCCTACAATGAGCAGTTCTTC.

The chain uses TRBV19 and TRBJ2-3; 11 bases match TRBD2. This CDR3 has 16 amino acids. CDR1 is LNHDA and CDR2 is SQIVND in the germline V gene (reference sequence). J lost 4 bases, V lost 3 bases, and 6 bases had no gene match. The CDR3 is CASSIGSGGASDTQYF. DNA for the CDR3: TGTGCCAGTAGTATTGGTAGCGGGGGGGCATCAGATACGCAGTATTTT.